Below, 17 T cell receptor beta chains from the same sample are listed, as sequenced in a study of somatic mutations in cytotoxic T cells in rheumatoid arthritis. Libraries were prepared by immunoSEQ multiplex PCR; TCRdb keeps only in-frame clonotypes and omits some of them. Counted here are around 15,000 clones, about 81% occurring once; the ten biggest clones make up 14%. Source material: CD8+ T cells sorted from blood. These receptors were obtained from an adult with rheumatoid arthritis.

J is TRBJ2-1 and V is TRBV29-1; 16 bases map to TRBD2. This CDR3 has 17 residues. CDR1 is SQVTM and CDR2 is ANQGSEA in the germline V gene. V lost 1 base to trimming and J lost 9 bases; unmatched junction nucleotides: 9. In DNA, the CDR3 is TGCAGCGTTGAAGGGGGGCTCGGGACTAGCGGGAGGGGTGAGCAGTTCTTC. It yields the protein CSVEGGLGTSGRGEQFF.

This chain links TRBV4-2 with TRBJ2-3, with TRBD2 matching 12 bases. Unmatched junction bases numbered 4, after V lost 4 bases and J lost 2 bases. The V gene's germline CDR1 is LGHNA and CDR2 YNFKEQ. The CDR3 extends over 16 amino acids. The CDR3 DNA sequence: TGTGCCAGCAGCCTAACTAGCGGGGGGCCCACAGATACGCAGTATTTT. As protein: CASSLTSGGPTDTQYF.

The V gene is TRBV6-6, the J gene TRBJ2-7, with 9 positions matching TRBD2. The V gene's germline CDR1 is MNHNY and CDR2 SVGAGI (reference sequence). Trimming cost V 5 bases and J 0 bases; bases outside gene matches: 2. The CDR3 has 14 residues. As DNA, the CDR3 is TGTGCCAGCAGTCCTAGCGGGATCTCCTACGAGCAGTACTTC. It is translated as CASSPSGISYEQYF.

The rearrangement uses TRBV7-9 and TRBJ2-3, with unresolved D. From germline, CDR1 is SEHNR and CDR2 FQNEAQ (reference sequence). V dropped 2 bases and J dropped 5 bases, with 5 bases sitting between them. This CDR3 has 12 residues. CDR3 nucleotide sequence: TGTGCCAGCAGCTTATTCTTAGATACGCAGTATTTT. Translation: CASSLFLDTQYF.

The rearrangement links TRBV10-3 to TRBJ2-7; no definite D call. Trimming removed 8 bases from V and 3 bases from J, with 14 bases in between. CDR1 is ENHRY and CDR2 is SYGVKD in the germline V gene. CDR3 length equals 13 residues. The CDR3, as DNA: TGTGCCATCGGAAATGCAGACCTCTACGAGCAGTACTTC. Its translation: CAIGNADLYEQYF.

This CDR3 reads CASSLAVETQYF. Written as DNA, the CDR3 is TGTGCCAGCAGCTTAGCTGTGGAGACCCAGTACTTC. This chain uses TRBV7-8 with TRBJ2-5; unclear D gene. Trimming took off 0 bases at V and 5 bases at J, with 4 bases between the two ends. This CDR3 is 12 amino acids long. Germline CDR1 SGHVS, CDR2 FQNEAQ.

J is TRBJ2-7 and V is TRBV5-6; weak D call: TRBD2 (6 bases). Between the trimmed V and J ends, which lost 1 base and 7 bases, there was a span of 12 bases. The CDR3 runs 13 residues. The germline gives CDR1 SGHDT, CDR2 YYEEEE. CDR3 protein: CASSLTGRGEQYF. The CDR3 DNA reads as TGTGCCAGCAGCTTGACCGGGAGAGGGGAGCAGTACTTC.

This clone was detected only once. The V call is TRBV10-1, the J call TRBJ1-1, with D hard to call. Germline CDR1 WNHNN, CDR2 SYGVQD (reference sequence). Trimming took off 6 bases at V and 5 bases at J, with 13 bases between the two ends. This CDR3 comprises 13 residues. CDR3: CASSARDRTEAFF. The CDR3 DNA reads as TGCGCCAGCAGCGCCCGGGATCGAACTGAAGCTTTCTTT.

This clone has a handful of counts. The rearrangement uses TRBV19 and TRBJ2-1; D gene uncertain. The CDR3 covers 14 residues. In germline, CDR1 is LNHDA, CDR2 SQIVND (reference sequence). V lost 8 bases and J lost 0, with 11 bases in between. As DNA, the CDR3 is TGTGCCAGTTCTATATTTAGCTCCTACAATGAGCAGTTCTTC. Translating gives CASSIFSSYNEQFF. Supplemented by reference TRBV19 and TRBJ2-1, the full variable domain reads DGGITQSPKYLFRKEGQNVTLSCEQNLNHDAMYWYRQDPGQGLRLIYYSQIVNDFQKGDIAEGYSVSREKKESFPLTVTSAQKNPTAFYLCASSIFSSYNEQFFGPGTRLTVL.

This clone was detected only a few times. V is TRBV28 and J is TRBJ2-5, with D possibly TRBD1 on 6 matching bases. The germline V gene encodes CDR1 MDHEN and CDR2 SYDVKM. The CDR3 sequence is 14 residues long. V lost 4 bases and J lost 5, with 14 bases in between. The CDR3 DNA follows: TGTGCCAGCAGTTACTTCAGGGGCGGGGAGACCCAGTACTTC. Translation gives CASSYFRGGETQYF.

V is TRBV7-9 and J is TRBJ2-1; D gene ambiguous. Germline values: CDR1 SEHNR, CDR2 FQNEAQ (reference sequence). The CDR3 is made up of 17 amino acids. V was trimmed by 6 bases and J by 0 bases, leaving 18 bases between them. CDR3 DNA sequence: TGTGCCAGCAGAAGAACCTTCGGGTCTAGCTCCTACAATGAGCAGTTCTTC. Amino acids: CASRRTFGSSSYNEQFF.

The genes are TRBV28 and TRBJ2-2; 8 bases map to TRBD1. This CDR3 has 13 residues. Germline V gene data show CDR1 as MDHEN and CDR2 as SYDVKM. After removal of 10 bases from V and 6 bases from J, the junction contained 7 bases not matched to a gene. CDR3 residues: CATLEQGAGELFF. The CDR3 region has the DNA TGTGCCACCTTAGAACAGGGGGCCGGGGAGCTGTTTTTT.

The chain links TRBV7-2 to TRBJ2-2; D gene unclear. CDR3 size: 14 residues. Germline-derived CDR1 and CDR2 are SGHTA and FQGNSA. The V end was cut by 4 bases, the J end by 7 bases, with 13 bases between. The CDR3 DNA is TGTGCCAGCAGCTATAGCCCCTTAGTCGGGGAGCTGTTTTTT. Protein sequence: CASSYSPLVGELFF.

This clone has only a few counts. V is TRBV27 and J is TRBJ2-7; 9 bases line up with TRBD1. V gave up 3 bases and J gave up 2 bases; unmatched junction bases: 11. CDR3 length: 17 residues. The germline CDR1 and CDR2 sequences are MNHEY and SMNVEV (reference sequence). CDR3 sequence reads: CASSFVRPGTGTYEQYF. DNA of the CDR3: TGTGCCAGCAGTTTCGTTAGACCCGGGACAGGGACCTACGAGCAGTACTTC.

The gene calls are TRBV30 and TRBJ2-5; D unclear. The germline CDR1 and CDR2 sequences are GTSNPN and SVGIG (reference sequence). CDR3 length equals 12 residues. The V and J ends lost 5 bases and 9 bases respectively, with 16 bases between them. The CDR3 here is CAWVPSPASQYF. Here the CDR3 DNA reads TGTGCCTGGGTCCCATCTCCAGCTTCCCAGTACTTC.

This clone was counted only a few times. The V and J genes are TRBV5-1 and TRBJ2-1; D is uncertain. Trimming shortened V by 3 bases and J by 9 bases, and 7 bases separated the two germline ends. The CDR3 is made up of 11 amino acids. From germline, CDR1 is SGHRS and CDR2 YFSETQ. CDR3 residues: CASSYSSEQFF. CDR3 bases: TGCGCCAGCAGCTACAGTAGTGAGCAGTTCTTC.

This clone has just a few counts. The chain couples TRBV30 to TRBJ1-1; the D gene is possibly TRBD1 (6 bases). The CDR3 covers 13 residues. Germline CDR1 GTSNPN, CDR2 SVGIG (reference sequence). The V end was cut by 0 bases, the J end by 1 base, with 6 bases between. The DNA of the CDR3 is TGTGCCTGGAGTGTAGGGGGGAACACTGAAGCTTTCTTT. This translates into CAWSVGGNTEAFF.